Below, 10 T cell receptor beta chains from the same sample are listed, as sequenced in a study of blood T cells in healthy people across ages. The use of a sample-barcoded 5' primer and a J-beta primer mix characterized a second PCR of about 6 to 11 cycles. TCRdb analysed the 5' RACE reads with MiXCR anew, one entry per CDR3 protein. The sample holds over a million distinct CDR3 sequences, approximately 42% seen once. Sequencing was performed on blood. The receptors were gathered from a woman aged 18-29 years in good health.

This clonotype was found once. The chain links TRBV2 to TRBJ1-4; the match to TRBD1 covers 11 bases. The CDR3 length is 13 residues. V dropped 7 bases and J dropped 8; count of bases not matched to a gene: 3. Germline CDR1 and CDR2: SNHLY and FYNNEI. The CDR3 DNA follows: TGTGCCAGCATCCGGACAGGGGGCGAAAAACTGTTTTTT. Its translation is CASIRTGGEKLFF.

The gene calls are TRBV25-1 and TRBJ1-1; a possible D gene is TRBD1 (5 bases). Between the trimmed V and J ends, which lost 3 bases and 4 bases, there was a span of 12 bases. Germline V gene lookup returns CDR1 MGHDK and CDR2 SYGVNS. The length of the CDR3 is 14 residues. In DNA form, the CDR3 reads TGTGCCAGCAGTGAGCCAGGGAGAGTCACTGAAGCTTTCTTT. As protein: CASSEPGRVTEAFF.

Remarks on this clonotype: At one end the junction does not follow the germline gene, possibly because of a read error. V and J are TRBV10-3 and TRBJ1-5; possible D gene TRBD1, 5 bases. Germline V gene lookup returns CDR1 ENHRY and CDR2 SYGVKD. This CDR3 region has 16 residues. In nucleotides, the CDR3 is TGTGCCATCAGTGAGGAAGGGACCGGCGGATATCAGGCCCAGCATTTT. Protein product: CAISEEGTGGYQAQHF.

This clonotype was seen a handful of times. CDR3 sequence: CASFPGTIGGEQYF. The CDR3 bases are TGTGCCAGCTTTCCCGGGACAATCGGGGGCGAGCAGTACTTC. This chain uses TRBV6-5 with TRBJ2-7; TRBD1 or TRBD2 may be the D gene (6 bases each). The CDR3 has 14 residues. Looked up from germline, CDR1 is MNHEY and CDR2 is SVGAGI. Between the trimmed V and J ends, which lost 8 bases and 6 bases, there was a span of 20 bases.

In its sample, this clonotype was seen a few times. The chain combines TRBV5-1 with TRBJ2-1, with 10 bases lining up with TRBD2. From germline, CDR1 is SGHRS and CDR2 YFSETQ. The V segment lost 2 bases and the J segment 3 bases; nucleotides outside the gene matches: 8. CDR3 length: 17 residues. The DNA for the CDR3 is TGCGCCAGCAGCTTTGGGAGCGGGGGGGCCGGCTACAATGAGCAGTTCTTC. It is translated as CASSFGSGGAGYNEQFF.

Only a few counts were recorded for this clonotype. The CDR3 here is CASSLDRAQLYEQYF. Written as DNA, the CDR3 is TGTGCCAGCAGCCTAGACAGGGCCCAACTCTACGAGCAGTACTTC. The chain links TRBV7-2 to TRBJ2-7; 7 nucleotides line up with TRBD1. CDR1 and CDR2 (germline): SGHTA, FQGNSA. With V trimmed by 5 bases and J by 3 bases, 10 bases remained unmatched. This CDR3 has 15 residues.

In its sample, this clonotype was seen a few times. For the CDR3, the DNA is TGCAGTGCTAGAGATCTTATTCTCCCAGGGAATAATTCACCCCTCCACTTT. Protein: CSARDLILPGNNSPLHF. The chain has TRBV20-1 and TRBJ1-6; D may be TRBD1 (5 bases). With 0 bases removed from V and 5 bases from J, the gap between germline ends came to 17 bases. Germline CDR1 reads DFQATT; CDR2 reads SNEGSKA (reference sequence). The CDR3 consists of 17 residues.

The sample holds many counts of this clonotype. The CDR3 loop reads CASSFRTGNYGYTF. Written as DNA, the CDR3 is TGTGCCAGCAGTTTCCGGACGGGGAATTATGGCTACACCTTC. This chain links TRBV27 with TRBJ1-2; no firm D call. V lost 3 bases, J lost 5 bases, and 13 bases lay in between. CDR1 MNHEY and CDR2 SMNVEV come from the germline V gene (reference sequence). The CDR3 spans 14 residues.

The chain carries TRBV29-1 and TRBJ1-2; 11 bases match TRBD1. The CDR3 covers 12 residues. The germline V gene encodes CDR1 SQVTM and CDR2 ANQGSEA. V dropped 8 bases and J dropped 6; count of bases not matched to a gene: 5. The CDR3 reads CSIPGQGDGYTF. CDR3 nucleotide sequence: TGCAGCATACCGGGACAGGGGGATGGCTACACCTTC.

V gene TRBV20-1 combines with J gene TRBJ1-6; unclear D gene. This CDR3 is built from 14 residues. Trimming shortened V by 0 bases and J by 0 bases, and 3 bases separated the two germline ends. Germline CDR1 and CDR2: DFQATT and SNEGSKA (reference sequence). CDR3 nucleotide sequence: TGCAGTGCTAGAGAGGGCTCCTATAATTCACCCCTCCACTTT. It encodes CSAREGSYNSPLHF.